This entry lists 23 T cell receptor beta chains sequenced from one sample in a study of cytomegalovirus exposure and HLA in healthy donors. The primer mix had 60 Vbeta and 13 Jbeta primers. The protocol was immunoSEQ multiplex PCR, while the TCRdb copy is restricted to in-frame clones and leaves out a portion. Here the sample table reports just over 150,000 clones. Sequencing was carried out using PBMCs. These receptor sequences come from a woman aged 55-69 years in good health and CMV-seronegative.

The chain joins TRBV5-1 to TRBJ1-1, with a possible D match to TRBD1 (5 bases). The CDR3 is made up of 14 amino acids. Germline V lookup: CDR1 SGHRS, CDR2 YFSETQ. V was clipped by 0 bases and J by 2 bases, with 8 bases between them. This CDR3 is CASSLGGFNTEAFF. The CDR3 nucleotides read TGCGCCAGCAGCTTGGGGGGCTTCAACACTGAAGCTTTCTTT.

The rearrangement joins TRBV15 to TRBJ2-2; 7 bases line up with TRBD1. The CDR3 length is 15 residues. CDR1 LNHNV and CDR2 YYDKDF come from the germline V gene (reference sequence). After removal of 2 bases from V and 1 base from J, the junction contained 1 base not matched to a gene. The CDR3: CATSRRTGNTGELFF. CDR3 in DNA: TGTGCCACCAGCAGACGGACAGGGAACACCGGGGAGCTGTTTTTT.

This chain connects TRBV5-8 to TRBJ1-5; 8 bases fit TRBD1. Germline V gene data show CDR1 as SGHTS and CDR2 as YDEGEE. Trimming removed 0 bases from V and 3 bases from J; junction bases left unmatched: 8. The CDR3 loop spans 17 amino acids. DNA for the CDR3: TGTGCCAGCAGCTTGGGGGGGCGGACAGGGTCCAATCAGCCCCAGCATTTT. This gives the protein CASSLGGRTGSNQPQHF.

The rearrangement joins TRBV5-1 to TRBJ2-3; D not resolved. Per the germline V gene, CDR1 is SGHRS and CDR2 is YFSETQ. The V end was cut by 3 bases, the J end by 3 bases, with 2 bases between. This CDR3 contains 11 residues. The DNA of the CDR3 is TGCGCCAGCAGCTCAACAGATACGCAGTATTTT. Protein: CASSSTDTQYF.

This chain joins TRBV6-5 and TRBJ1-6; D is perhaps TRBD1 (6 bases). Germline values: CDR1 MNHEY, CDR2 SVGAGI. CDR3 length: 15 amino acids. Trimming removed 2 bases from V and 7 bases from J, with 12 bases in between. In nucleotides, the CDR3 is TGTGCCAGCAGTTACCAGGGGACCCAAAATTCACCCCTCCACTTT. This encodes CASSYQGTQNSPLHF.

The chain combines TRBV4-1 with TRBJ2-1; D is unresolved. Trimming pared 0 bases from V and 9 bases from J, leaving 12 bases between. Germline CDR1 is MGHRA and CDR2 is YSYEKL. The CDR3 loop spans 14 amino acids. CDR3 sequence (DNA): TGCGCCAGCAGCCAAGATAGCTCCTTCAGTGAGCAGTTCTTC. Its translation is CASSQDSSFSEQFF.

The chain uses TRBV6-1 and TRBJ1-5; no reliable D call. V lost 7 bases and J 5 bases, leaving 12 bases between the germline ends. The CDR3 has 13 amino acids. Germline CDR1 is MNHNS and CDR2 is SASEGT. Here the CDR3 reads CASNQETYQPQHF. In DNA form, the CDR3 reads TGTGCCAGCAACCAGGAAACTTATCAGCCCCAGCATTTT.

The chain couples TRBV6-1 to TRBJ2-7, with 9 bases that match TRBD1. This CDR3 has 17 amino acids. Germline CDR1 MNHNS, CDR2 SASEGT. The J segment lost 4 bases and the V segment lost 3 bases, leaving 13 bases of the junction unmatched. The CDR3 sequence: CASSEGQGTWALYEQYF. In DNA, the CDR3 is TGTGCCAGCAGTGAGGGACAGGGTACGTGGGCGTTATACGAGCAGTACTTC.

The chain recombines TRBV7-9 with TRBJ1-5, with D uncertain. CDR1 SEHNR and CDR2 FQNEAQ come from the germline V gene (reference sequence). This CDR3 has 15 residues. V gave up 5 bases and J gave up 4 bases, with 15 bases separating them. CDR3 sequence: CASSPGGWVNQPQHF. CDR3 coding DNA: TGTGCCAGCAGCCCCGGAGGTTGGGTTAATCAGCCCCAGCATTTT. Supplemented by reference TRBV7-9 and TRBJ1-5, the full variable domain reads DTGVSQNPRHKITKRGQNVTFRCDPISEHNRLYWYRQTLGQGPEFLTYFQNEAQLEKSRLLSDRFSAERPKGSFSTLEIQRTEQGDSAMYLCASSPGGWVNQPQHFGDGTRLSIL.

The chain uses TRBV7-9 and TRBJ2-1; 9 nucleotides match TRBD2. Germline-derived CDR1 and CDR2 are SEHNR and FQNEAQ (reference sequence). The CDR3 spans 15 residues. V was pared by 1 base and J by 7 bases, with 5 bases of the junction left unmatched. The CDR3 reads CASSLGGGALNEQFF. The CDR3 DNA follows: TGTGCCAGCAGCTTAGGCGGGGGGGCCCTTAATGAGCAGTTCTTC.

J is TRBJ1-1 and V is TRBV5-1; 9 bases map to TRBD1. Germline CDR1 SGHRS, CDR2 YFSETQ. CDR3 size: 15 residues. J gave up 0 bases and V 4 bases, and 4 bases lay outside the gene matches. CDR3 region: CASSLTGGMNTEAFF. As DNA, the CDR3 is TGCGCCAGCAGCCTTACAGGGGGCATGAACACTGAAGCTTTCTTT.

The CDR3 loop is CAIRQGQEDTQYF. The CDR3 nucleotides read TGTGCCATTCGACAGGGGCAGGAAGATACGCAGTATTTT. The chain uses TRBV10-3 and TRBJ2-3; the match to TRBD1 covers 8 bases. CDR3 length: 13 residues. CDR1 is ENHRY, CDR2 SYGVKD, per germline. With 9 bases clipped from V and 5 bases from J, the junction kept 7 bases outside the gene matches.

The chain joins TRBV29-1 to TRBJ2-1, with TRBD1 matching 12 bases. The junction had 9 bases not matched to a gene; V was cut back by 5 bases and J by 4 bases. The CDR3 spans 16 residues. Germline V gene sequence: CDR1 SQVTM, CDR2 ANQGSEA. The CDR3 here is CSVLPGTGGAYNEQFF. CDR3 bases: TGCAGCGTTCTACCCGGGACAGGGGGCGCTTACAATGAGCAGTTCTTC.

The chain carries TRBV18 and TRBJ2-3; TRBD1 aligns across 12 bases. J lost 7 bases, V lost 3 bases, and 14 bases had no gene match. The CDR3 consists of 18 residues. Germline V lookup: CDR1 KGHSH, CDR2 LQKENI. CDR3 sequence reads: CASSPVPPGTGGRYTQYF. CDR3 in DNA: TGTGCCAGCTCACCCGTGCCCCCCGGGACAGGGGGCAGGTATACGCAGTATTTT.

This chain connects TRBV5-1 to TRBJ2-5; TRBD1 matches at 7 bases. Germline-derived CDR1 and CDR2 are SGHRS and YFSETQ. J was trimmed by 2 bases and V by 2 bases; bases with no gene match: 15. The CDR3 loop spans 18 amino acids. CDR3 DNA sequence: TGCGCCAGCAGCTTTCATAACCGGGACAGCCGGGGTCAAGAGACCCAGTACTTC. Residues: CASSFHNRDSRGQETQYF.

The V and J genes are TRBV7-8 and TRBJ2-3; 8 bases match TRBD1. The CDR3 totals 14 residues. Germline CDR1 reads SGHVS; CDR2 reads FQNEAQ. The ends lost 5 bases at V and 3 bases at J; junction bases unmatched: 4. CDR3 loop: CASSHGQGTDTQYF. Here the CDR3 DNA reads TGTGCCAGCAGCCATGGACAGGGTACAGATACGCAGTATTTT.

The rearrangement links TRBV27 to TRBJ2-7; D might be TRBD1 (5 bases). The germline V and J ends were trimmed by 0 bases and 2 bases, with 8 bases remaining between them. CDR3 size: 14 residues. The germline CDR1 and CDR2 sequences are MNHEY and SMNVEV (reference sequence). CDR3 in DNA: TGTGCCAGCAGTTTATCCGCAGGGACCTACGAGCAGTACTTC. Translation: CASSLSAGTYEQYF.

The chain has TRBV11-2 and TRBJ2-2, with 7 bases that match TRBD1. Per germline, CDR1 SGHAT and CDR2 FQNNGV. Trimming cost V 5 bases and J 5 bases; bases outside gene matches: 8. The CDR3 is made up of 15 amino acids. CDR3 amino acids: CASSTRQGKTGELFF. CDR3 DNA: TGTGCCAGCAGCACCAGACAGGGCAAGACCGGGGAGCTGTTTTTT.

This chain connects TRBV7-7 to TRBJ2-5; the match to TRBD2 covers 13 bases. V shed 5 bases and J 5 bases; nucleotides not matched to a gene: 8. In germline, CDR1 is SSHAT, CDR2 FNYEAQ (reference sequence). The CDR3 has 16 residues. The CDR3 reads CASSTRTSGGWETQYF. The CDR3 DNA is TGTGCCAGCAGCACCCGGACTAGCGGGGGCTGGGAGACCCAGTACTTC.

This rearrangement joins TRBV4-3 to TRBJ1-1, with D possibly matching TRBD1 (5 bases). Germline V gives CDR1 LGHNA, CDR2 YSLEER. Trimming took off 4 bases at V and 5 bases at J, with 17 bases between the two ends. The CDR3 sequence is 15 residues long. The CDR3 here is CASSLHGGGKTEAFF. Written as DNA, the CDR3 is TGCGCCAGCAGCCTACACGGGGGGGGGAAGACTGAAGCTTTCTTT.

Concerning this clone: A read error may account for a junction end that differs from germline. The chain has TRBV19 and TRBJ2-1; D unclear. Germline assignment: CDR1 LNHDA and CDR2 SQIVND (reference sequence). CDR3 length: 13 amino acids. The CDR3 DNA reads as TGTACCAGTAGACCAGGAACCTACAATGAGCAGTTCTTC. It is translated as CTSRPGTYNEQFF.

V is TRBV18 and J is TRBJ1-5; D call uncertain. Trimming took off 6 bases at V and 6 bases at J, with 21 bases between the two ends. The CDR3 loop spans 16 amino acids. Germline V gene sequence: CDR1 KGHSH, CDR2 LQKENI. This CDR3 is CASSLDMVVYGQPQHF. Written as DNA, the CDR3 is TGTGCCAGCTCTCTCGACATGGTAGTGTACGGTCAGCCCCAGCATTTT.

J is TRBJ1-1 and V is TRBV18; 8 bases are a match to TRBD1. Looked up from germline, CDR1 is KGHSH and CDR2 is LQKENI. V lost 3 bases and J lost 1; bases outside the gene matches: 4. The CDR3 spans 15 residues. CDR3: CASSPGQEPNTEAFF. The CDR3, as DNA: TGTGCCAGCTCACCGGGACAGGAGCCGAACACTGAAGCTTTCTTT.